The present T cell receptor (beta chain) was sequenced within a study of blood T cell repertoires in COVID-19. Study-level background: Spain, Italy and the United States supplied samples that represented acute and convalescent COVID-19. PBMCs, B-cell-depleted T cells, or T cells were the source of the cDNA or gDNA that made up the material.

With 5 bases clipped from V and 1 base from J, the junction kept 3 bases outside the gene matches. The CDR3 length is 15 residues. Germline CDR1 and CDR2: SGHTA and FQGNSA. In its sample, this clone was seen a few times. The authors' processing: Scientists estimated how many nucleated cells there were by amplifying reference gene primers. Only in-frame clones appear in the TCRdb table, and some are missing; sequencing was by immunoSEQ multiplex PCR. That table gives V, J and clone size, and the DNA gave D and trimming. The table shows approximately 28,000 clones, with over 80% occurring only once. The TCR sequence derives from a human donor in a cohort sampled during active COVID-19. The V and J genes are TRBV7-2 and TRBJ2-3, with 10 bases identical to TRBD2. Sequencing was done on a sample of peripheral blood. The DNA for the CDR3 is TGTGCCAGCAGCCACACTAGCGGGGGCACAGATACGCAGTATTTT. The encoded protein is CASSHTSGGTDTQYF.